Below, 10 T cell receptor beta chains from the same sample are listed, as sequenced in a study of cytomegalovirus exposure and HLA in healthy donors. The protocol was immunoSEQ multiplex PCR, while the TCRdb copy is restricted to in-frame clones and leaves out a portion. The profile shows a few hundred thousand clones, 90% of them singletons. Source material: PBMCs. Receptors originate from a woman in her late teens or twenties in good health and CMV-seronegative.

This clone was counted a few times. V usage is TRBV28 and J usage is TRBJ2-7; D is unresolved. The germline V gene encodes CDR1 MDHEN and CDR2 SYDVKM. This CDR3 has 12 residues. Trimming removed 2 bases at V and 6 bases at J, with 8 bases between. The CDR3 region is CASSLGRGEQYF. CDR3 coding DNA: TGTGCCAGCAGTTTAGGCAGAGGCGAGCAGTACTTC.

This chain joins TRBV6-5 and TRBJ1-1; D uncertain. Germline CDR1 and CDR2: MNHEY and SVGAGI. Trimming cost V 0 bases and J 7 bases, with 9 bases left between them. The CDR3 extends over 13 amino acids. The chain's CDR3 is CASSYSGFGEAFF. CDR3 nucleotides: TGTGCCAGCAGTTACTCGGGCTTTGGTGAAGCTTTCTTT.

The J gene is TRBJ2-3, the V gene TRBV9, with a weak D call TRBD1 (6 bases). CDR3 size: 13 residues. CDR1 and CDR2 from the germline V gene are SGDLS and YYNGEE. V lost 4 bases and J 6 bases, leaving 12 bases between the germline ends. CDR3 sequence reads: CASSYHQGDTQYF. The CDR3 DNA sequence: TGTGCCAGCAGCTACCACCAGGGGGATACGCAGTATTTT.

The chain is built from TRBV28 and TRBJ2-3, with TRBD1 identical over 7 bases. Germline V gene data show CDR1 as MDHEN and CDR2 as SYDVKM. CDR3 length: 14 residues. Germline trimming cut 6 bases from V and 6 bases from J; bases unmatched to any gene: 9. CDR3: CASSRPTGRDTQYF. The CDR3 bases are TGTGCCAGCAGCCGGCCGACAGGGCGGGATACGCAGTATTTT.

V and J are TRBV4-1 and TRBJ2-1, with 11 bases that match TRBD2. J was trimmed by 14 bases and V by 4 bases; bases with no gene match: 10. Germline values: CDR1 MGHRA, CDR2 YSYEKL. The CDR3 covers 14 residues. The CDR3, as DNA: TGCGCCAGCAGCCCACAGACTAGCGGGGTACTGGAGTTCTTC. Protein product: CASSPQTSGVLEFF.

The chain couples TRBV28 to TRBJ1-1; tentative D call: TRBD1 (5 bases). With 5 bases removed from V and 0 bases from J, the gap between germline ends came to 7 bases. The CDR3 runs to 13 residues. Per germline, CDR1 MDHEN and CDR2 SYDVKM. CDR3 in amino acids: CASSPRVNTEAFF. The CDR3 nucleotides read TGTGCCAGCAGTCCCAGGGTGAACACTGAAGCTTTCTTT.

V and J are TRBV4-1 and TRBJ2-1, with D hard to call. Trimming removed 4 bases at V and 7 bases at J, with 11 bases between. The CDR3 has 13 residues. The germline V gene encodes CDR1 MGHRA and CDR2 YSYEKL. CDR3 DNA sequence: TGCGCCAGCAGCCTAGAAGCCCCAAATGAGCAGTTCTTC. Translation gives CASSLEAPNEQFF.

The rearrangement uses TRBV6-4 and TRBJ2-7; 8 bases align to TRBD2. Trimming at V came to 1 base and at J to 4 bases, leaving 9 bases not matched to a gene. Germline V gene lookup returns CDR1 MRHNA and CDR2 SNTAGT. The CDR3 contains 16 residues. The CDR3 spells CASSDYIAGLGYEQYV. In DNA, the CDR3 is TGTGCCAGCAGTGACTACATAGCGGGGCTGGGGTACGAGCAGTACGTC.

Only one count was recorded for this clone. V usage is TRBV7-9 and J usage is TRBJ2-7; 9 nucleotides match TRBD1. Trimming cost V 5 bases and J 5 bases; bases outside gene matches: 13. Germline-derived CDR1 and CDR2 are SEHNR and FQNEAQ (reference sequence). This CDR3 is 16 amino acids long. The CDR3 DNA reads as TGTGCCAGCAGCCAAGCAGCGGGACAGGGCCCCCACGAGCAGTACGTC. Amino acid sequence: CASSQAAGQGPHEQYV.

The chain couples TRBV6-1 to TRBJ2-5; 11 positions match TRBD2. CDR1 and CDR2 (germline): MNHNS, SASEGT. The CDR3 totals 18 residues. V lost 1 base to trimming and J lost 0 bases; unmatched junction nucleotides: 7. In DNA form, the CDR3 reads TGTGCCAGCAGTGAAGGTCGGCTAGCGGGGGGCAACCAAGAGACCCAGTACTTC. Protein: CASSEGRLAGGNQETQYF.